A selection of T cell receptor beta chains follows, all from one sample in a study of radiotherapy plus CTLA-4 blockade in lung cancer. This table comes from immunoSEQ multiplex PCR, and its TCRdb copy is limited to in-frame clones, with some not included. The sample includes approximately 65,000 clones, 70% to 85% of them seen just once. The starting material was peripheral blood, obtained from a patient treated with radiotherapy plus ipilimumab. The receptors come from a human donor with non-small cell lung cancer who had a complete response to radiotherapy plus ipilimumab. CDR3s include the opening cysteine and the closing phenylalanine or tryptophan.

J: TRBJ1-4; V: TRBV7-2; CDR3: CASSSQRRKDEKLFF
J: TRBJ2-1; V: TRBV9; CDR3: CASSVGDRPLSNEQFF
J: TRBJ2-5; V: TRBV25-1; CDR3: CASSELTGGGRETQYF
J: TRBJ2-1; V: TRBV5-1; CDR3: CASSRAGTSGSSSYNEQFF
J: TRBJ2-3; V: TRBV15; CDR3: CATSRDGGLSTDTQYF
J: TRBJ2-1; V: TRBV11-2; CDR3: CASSLGGEGSSRQFF
J: TRBJ2-1; V: TRBV5-4; CDR3: CASSGTGSSYNGQFF
J: TRBJ1-1; V: TRBV7-2; CDR3: CASSPGQTGRTEAFF
J: TRBJ1-1; V: TRBV7-9; CDR3: CASSPDFTGNTEAFF
J: TRBJ2-1; V: TRBV4-1; CDR3: CASSKGGLAGSSYNEQFF
J: TRBJ2-7; V: TRBV28; CDR3: CASSLVGDTYEQYF